The 22 T cell receptor beta chains below were found in one sample sequenced in a study of blood T cell repertoires in COVID-19. Method: immunoSEQ multiplex PCR; TCRdb's copy keeps in-frame clones and lacks some. The sample lists about 130,000 clones; roughly 72% were seen once. The sequenced sample was peripheral blood. The receptor source for this set is a man between 60 and 75 years old with acute or convalescent COVID-19.

The gene calls are TRBV12-5 and TRBJ2-2; D may be TRBD1 (5 bases). CDR1 is LGHNT, CDR2 FRNRAP, per germline. CDR3 length equals 13 residues. V was pared by 7 bases and J by 5 bases, with 11 bases between. The CDR3 bases are TGTGCTAGTGCCCAAGGGGAAACCGGGGAGCTGTTTTTT. Its protein is CASAQGETGELFF.

This sequence joins TRBV12-3 or TRBV12-4 and TRBJ2-7, with TRBD2 matching 7 bases. V shed 3 bases, J shed 7 bases, and the junction held 3 bases outside the gene matches. The CDR3 runs 12 residues. The CDR3 loop is CASSFGSGEQYF. In DNA, the CDR3 is TGTGCCAGCAGTTTTGGTAGCGGGGAGCAGTACTTC.

The chain employs TRBV4-1 and TRBJ2-5; 9 positions agree with TRBD2. This CDR3 contains 17 residues. V lost 1 base and J lost 5; bases outside the gene matches: 11. Germline V gene lookup returns CDR1 MGHRA and CDR2 YSYEKL. The CDR3 loop is CASSQGLLRREGETQYF. The CDR3 nucleotides read TGCGCCAGCAGCCAAGGTCTATTGCGGCGGGAGGGGGAGACCCAGTACTTC.

The chain joins TRBV5-5 to TRBJ2-3; 7 bases match TRBD2. The CDR3 has 15 amino acids. Germline CDR1 and CDR2: SGHKS and YYEKEE (reference sequence). The V gene end was trimmed by 4 bases and the J gene end by 2 bases; junction bases not matched to a gene: 7. CDR3 region: CASSSSSGVTDTQYF. CDR3 DNA: TGTGCCAGCAGCAGTTCTAGCGGTGTCACAGATACGCAGTATTTT.

J is TRBJ1-1 and V is TRBV5-1; 8 bases are shared with TRBD1. The germline V gene encodes CDR1 SGHRS and CDR2 YFSETQ. This CDR3 has 15 residues. Trimming removed 4 bases from V and 4 bases from J; junction bases left unmatched: 9. The CDR3 DNA is TGCGCCAGCAGCCCCCGGACAGGGCGGATCACTGAAGCTTTCTTT. Amino acids: CASSPRTGRITEAFF.

This clone was recorded only once. This sequence joins TRBV11-2 and TRBJ2-1; the match to TRBD2 covers 12 bases. Germline V gives CDR1 SGHAT, CDR2 FQNNGV. There are 17 residues in the CDR3. With V trimmed by 3 bases and J by 7 bases, 10 bases remained unmatched. CDR3 nucleotides: TGTGCCAGCAGCTTTAGACTAGCGGGAGAGGGGTCGAATGAGCAGTTCTTC. It encodes CASSFRLAGEGSNEQFF.

The rearrangement uses TRBV7-3 and TRBJ2-7; 8 bases are shared with TRBD1. This CDR3 region has 15 residues. The ends lost 3 bases at V and 0 bases at J; junction bases unmatched: 4. Per germline, CDR1 SGHTA and CDR2 FQGTGA. CDR3 amino acids: CASSFRTGSSYEQYF. The CDR3 bases are TGTGCCAGCAGCTTTCGGACAGGGAGCTCCTACGAGCAGTACTTC.

This clone came up a few times. V and J are TRBV29-1 and TRBJ1-2; 9 bases fit TRBD1. CDR3 size: 13 residues. Unmatched junction bases numbered 10, after V lost 7 bases and J lost 7 bases. Germline CDR1 is SQVTM and CDR2 is ANQGSEA. CDR3 residues: CSATIQGAAGYTF. Written as DNA, the CDR3 is TGCAGCGCTACTATACAGGGGGCCGCTGGCTACACCTTC.

This clone was counted once. V gene TRBV7-8 combines with J gene TRBJ2-7; a weak D match, TRBD2 (5 bases). CDR1 is SGHVS and CDR2 is FQNEAQ in the germline V gene. The CDR3 runs 15 residues. V lost 7 bases, J lost 4 bases, and 20 bases lay in between. The CDR3 DNA follows: TGTGCCAGCACTCCTTTTGGGAATAGCGTATACGAGCAGTACTTC. The encoded protein is CASTPFGNSVYEQYF.

The chain has TRBV7-2 and TRBJ2-7, with a tentative D call TRBD1 (6 bases). This CDR3 has 16 amino acids. Germline V gene data show CDR1 as SGHTA and CDR2 as FQGNSA. Trimming removed 2 bases at V and 0 bases at J, with 14 bases between. CDR3 amino acids: CASSLLDSSGSYEQYF. CDR3 sequence (DNA): TGTGCCAGCAGCTTATTGGACAGCAGTGGCTCCTACGAGCAGTACTTC.

The CDR3 here is CASSVGEQYGYTF. DNA of the CDR3: TGCGCCAGCAGCGTTGGGGAGCAATATGGCTACACCTTC. The chain links TRBV5-1 to TRBJ1-2; D not resolved. The CDR3 contains 13 residues. Trimming took off 4 bases at V and 5 bases at J, with 12 bases between the two ends. Germline loops: CDR1 SGHRS, CDR2 YFSETQ.

The chain carries TRBV7-3 and TRBJ2-2, with TRBD2 matching over 7 bases. Germline assignment: CDR1 SGHTA and CDR2 FQGTGA. This CDR3 spans 13 amino acids. The ends lost 4 bases at V and 5 bases at J; junction bases unmatched: 1. The DNA for the CDR3 is TGTGCCAGCAGCTCGGGGGGAACCGGGGAGCTGTTTTTT. It encodes CASSSGGTGELFF.

V is TRBV7-6 and J is TRBJ2-2, with TRBD2 matching over 9 bases. This CDR3 contains 16 residues. Germline-derived CDR1 and CDR2 are SGHVS and FNYEAQ. The V gene end was trimmed by 3 bases and the J gene end by 1 base; junction bases not matched to a gene: 3. This CDR3 is CASSLVAGENTGELFF. The DNA for the CDR3 is TGTGCCAGCAGCTTGGTAGCGGGGGAGAACACCGGGGAGCTGTTTTTT. The full variable domain, with the rest looked up from reference TRBV7-6 and TRBJ2-2, is GAGVSQSPRYKVTKRGQDVALRCDPISGHVSLYWYRQALGQGPEFLTYFNYEAQQDKSGLPNDRFSAERPEGSISTLTIQRTEQRDSAMYRCASSLVAGENTGELFFGEGSRLTVL.

This clone was seen more than once but under ten times. The rearrangement uses TRBV19 and TRBJ1-2; D uncertain. Trimming stripped 5 bases from V and 0 bases from J, with 10 bases between. This CDR3 comprises 14 residues. Looked up from germline, CDR1 is LNHDA and CDR2 is SQIVND (reference sequence). CDR3 sequence (DNA): TGTGCCAGTAGTCGAGCATCCTCTAACTATGGCTACACCTTC. Translating gives CASSRASSNYGYTF.

This clone has a handful of counts. The chain has TRBV7-3 and TRBJ2-3, with 7 positions matching TRBD1. CDR3 size: 16 residues. Looked up from germline, CDR1 is SGHTA and CDR2 is FQGTGA. J gave up 4 bases and V 4 bases, and 11 bases lay outside the gene matches. The DNA for the CDR3 is TGTGCCAGCAGCTCTCTAGGGGGCTCCCGGGCAGATACGCAGTATTTT. Its protein product is CASSSLGGSRADTQYF.

The gene calls are TRBV19 and TRBJ1-4, with D maybe TRBD1 (6 bases). The ends were cut back, 7 bases at V and 3 bases at J, with 12 bases in the middle. This CDR3 has 14 amino acids. Germline CDR1 is LNHDA and CDR2 is SQIVND (reference sequence). The CDR3 nucleotides read TGTGCCAGTAAAACAGGGAGGGCTAATGAAAAACTGTTTTTT. This translates into CASKTGRANEKLFF.

Worth noting for this clone: This may stem from a read error, because a much larger clone lies one nucleotide away. This chain connects TRBV6-5 to TRBJ2-7, with TRBD1 matching 9 bases. This CDR3 is 15 amino acids long. The trim removed 2 bases at V and 2 bases at J, leaving 4 bases unmatched. CDR1 and CDR2 from the germline V gene are MNHEY and SVGAGI. CDR3: CASSYTGQGTYEQYF. In nucleotides, the CDR3 is TGTGCCAGCAGTTACACGGGACAGGGAACCTACGAGCAGTACTTC.

The chain couples TRBV24-1 to TRBJ2-4; 11 nucleotides line up with TRBD1. The J segment lost 8 bases and the V segment lost 4 bases, leaving 6 bases of the junction unmatched. The CDR3 loop spans 15 amino acids. Per germline, CDR1 KGHDR and CDR2 SFDVKD. The CDR3 coding sequence is TGTGCCACCAGTGAACCCGGGACAGGGGGGGACATTCAGTACTTC. Translating gives CATSEPGTGGDIQYF.

V and J are TRBV3-1 (or the pseudogene TRBV3-2) and TRBJ1-2, with D hard to call. This CDR3 contains 12 residues. The V end was cut by 5 bases, the J end by 1 base, with 5 bases between. The germline V gene has CDR1 LGHDT and CDR2 YNNKEL (reference sequence). CDR3 amino acids: CASSVYNYGYTF. The CDR3 DNA follows: TGTGCCAGCAGCGTTTATAACTATGGCTACACCTTC.

The chain couples TRBV5-1 to TRBJ2-3; D is unresolved. Germline V gene data show CDR1 as SGHRS and CDR2 as YFSETQ. Trimming shortened V by 4 bases and J by 0 bases, and 9 bases separated the two germline ends. The CDR3 is made up of 14 amino acids. CDR3 sequence (DNA): TGCGCCAGCAGCCCCGTCAGTAGCACAGATACGCAGTATTTT. Amino acids: CASSPVSSTDTQYF.

J is TRBJ1-5 and V is TRBV19; the match to TRBD1 covers 7 bases. CDR1 LNHDA and CDR2 SQIVND come from the germline V gene (reference sequence). J was trimmed by 3 bases and V by 6 bases; bases with no gene match: 8. The CDR3 runs 15 residues. CDR3 sequence reads: CASSHRGHDNQPQHF. Here the CDR3 DNA reads TGTGCCAGTAGCCATAGGGGGCACGACAATCAGCCCCAGCATTTT.

The rearrangement uses TRBV28 and TRBJ2-2, with 8 positions matching TRBD1. The trim removed 2 bases at V and 6 bases at J, leaving 5 bases unmatched. The CDR3 is 15 amino acids. Germline loops: CDR1 MDHEN, CDR2 SYDVKM. The CDR3, as DNA: TGTGCCAGCAGTTTAGCCGGGGACAGGTCCGGGGAGCTGTTTTTT. As protein: CASSLAGDRSGELFF.